The rows below give T cell receptor beta chains drawn from one sample of a study of T cells after yellow fever vaccination. Using its own MiXCR run on the 5' RACE reads, TCRdb lists one record per CDR3 protein. The data contain around 320,000 distinct CDR3 sequences, about 10% of them singletons. This specimen was CD4+ T cells sorted from PBMCs, taken 45 days after the yellow fever booster vaccination. These receptors originate from a man aged 18 to 35 who received the YFV17D yellow fever vaccine. The CDR3 runs from the conserved cysteine through the conserved F or W. Each record gives: CDR3 protein, V gene, clone size, CDR3 length. For some rows the clone size is stated as once, few or many, or as a class when expanded; others skip it.

cdr3_aa: CASGSKETQYF
v_call: TRBV5-1
clone_size: few
cdr3_length: 11

cdr3_aa: CASSERGTYTEAFF
v_call: TRBV10-2
clone_size: .
cdr3_length: 14

cdr3_aa: CASSLRLAGDLSTDTQYF
v_call: TRBV4-2
clone_size: .
cdr3_length: 18

cdr3_aa: CASTDLRGWETQYF
v_call: TRBV11-2
clone_size: many
cdr3_length: 14

cdr3_aa: CASSPNVQETQYF
v_call: TRBV18
clone_size: .
cdr3_length: 13

cdr3_aa: CASGQQSPSASTDTQYF
v_call: TRBV5-1
clone_size: .
cdr3_length: 17

cdr3_aa: CASSVDGGGYYEQYF
v_call: TRBV9
clone_size: few
cdr3_length: 15

cdr3_aa: CASRLPNQPQHF
v_call: TRBV6-2/TRBV6-3
clone_size: few
cdr3_length: 12

cdr3_aa: CASSYSFRKNRDYGYTF
v_call: TRBV6-2/TRBV6-3
clone_size: few
cdr3_length: 17

cdr3_aa: CASSRPGRGGANTGELFF
v_call: TRBV5-4
clone_size: .
cdr3_length: 18

cdr3_aa: CASSYTGGSETQYF
v_call: TRBV7-2
clone_size: once
cdr3_length: 14

cdr3_aa: CASSRDANYGYTF
v_call: TRBV5-1
clone_size: many
cdr3_length: 13

cdr3_aa: CASSEQGSGNQPQHF
v_call: TRBV6-1
clone_size: .
cdr3_length: 15

cdr3_aa: CASSPGLAGRRSYNEQFF
v_call: TRBV7-9
clone_size: .
cdr3_length: 18

cdr3_aa: CAISDGMGNQPQHF
v_call: TRBV10-3
clone_size: .
cdr3_length: 14

cdr3_aa: CASSQGDEQFF
v_call: TRBV4-2
clone_size: few
cdr3_length: 11

cdr3_aa: CASSARSVGQGRLDTQYF
v_call: TRBV11-2
clone_size: few
cdr3_length: 18

cdr3_aa: CASSLGLQTQYF
v_call: TRBV7-2
clone_size: few
cdr3_length: 12

cdr3_aa: CASNQGRQEAWQPQHF
v_call: TRBV21-1
clone_size: .
cdr3_length: 16

cdr3_aa: CASSAGQGSYADTQYF
v_call: TRBV9
clone_size: few
cdr3_length: 16

cdr3_aa: CASSWGREAKNIQYF
v_call: TRBV5-6
clone_size: .
cdr3_length: 15

cdr3_aa: CASSFLGGGNQPQHF
v_call: TRBV7-2
clone_size: few
cdr3_length: 15

cdr3_aa: CASSPDSLTDTQYF
v_call: TRBV4-2
clone_size: few
cdr3_length: 14

cdr3_aa: CASTLGWGGHYNEQFF
v_call: TRBV7-9
clone_size: many
cdr3_length: 16

cdr3_aa: CASSLEVMGSPLHF
v_call: TRBV5-1
clone_size: .
cdr3_length: 14

cdr3_aa: CASSLDGGTLPYF
v_call: TRBV7-2
clone_size: few
cdr3_length: 13

cdr3_aa: CASSSETDRANEQFF
v_call: TRBV27
clone_size: few
cdr3_length: 15

cdr3_aa: CASSRPGARQGYGYTF
v_call: TRBV4-1
clone_size: .
cdr3_length: 16

cdr3_aa: CASSEGDQPQHF
v_call: TRBV10-2
clone_size: many
cdr3_length: 12

cdr3_aa: CASSPGDRRQPQHF
v_call: TRBV18
clone_size: .
cdr3_length: 14

cdr3_aa: CASTPGRRSDYGYTF
v_call: TRBV4-3
clone_size: few
cdr3_length: 15

cdr3_aa: CASSPNLGGNTEAFF
v_call: TRBV5-1
clone_size: few
cdr3_length: 15

cdr3_aa: CSVEVIGQGPNDEQFF
v_call: TRBV29-1
clone_size: many
cdr3_length: 16

cdr3_aa: CATSDSRTGNNEQFF
v_call: TRBV24-1
clone_size: .
cdr3_length: 15

cdr3_aa: CASSYTGEGDTQYF
v_call: TRBV5-8
clone_size: few
cdr3_length: 14

cdr3_aa: CASAPGAGGNYGYTF
v_call: TRBV18
clone_size: many
cdr3_length: 15

cdr3_aa: CASSSERGVRTQYF
v_call: TRBV7-2
clone_size: medium-sized
cdr3_length: 14

cdr3_aa: CASSQDSILGGYTGELFF
v_call: TRBV4-2
clone_size: many
cdr3_length: 18

cdr3_aa: CASSSGLSTDTQYF
v_call: TRBV7-2
clone_size: few
cdr3_length: 14

cdr3_aa: CASSLRGWQETQYF
v_call: TRBV11-2
clone_size: many
cdr3_length: 14

cdr3_aa: CASSEGGTQYF
v_call: TRBV7-9
clone_size: many
cdr3_length: 11

cdr3_aa: CASSLAGQGGEKLFF
v_call: TRBV27
clone_size: .
cdr3_length: 15

cdr3_aa: CASSPQGGGNTIYF
v_call: TRBV7-9
clone_size: few
cdr3_length: 14

cdr3_aa: CATKGQVQETQYF
v_call: TRBV24-1
clone_size: few
cdr3_length: 13

cdr3_aa: CASTQLAGDTDTQYF
v_call: TRBV3-1
clone_size: .
cdr3_length: 15

cdr3_aa: CASTLSGVSTDTQYF
v_call: TRBV12-3/TRBV12-4
clone_size: few
cdr3_length: 15

cdr3_aa: CASSPDRFEQYF
v_call: TRBV10-1
clone_size: .
cdr3_length: 12

cdr3_aa: CASSFHGRTDTQYF
v_call: TRBV12-3/TRBV12-4
clone_size: .
cdr3_length: 14